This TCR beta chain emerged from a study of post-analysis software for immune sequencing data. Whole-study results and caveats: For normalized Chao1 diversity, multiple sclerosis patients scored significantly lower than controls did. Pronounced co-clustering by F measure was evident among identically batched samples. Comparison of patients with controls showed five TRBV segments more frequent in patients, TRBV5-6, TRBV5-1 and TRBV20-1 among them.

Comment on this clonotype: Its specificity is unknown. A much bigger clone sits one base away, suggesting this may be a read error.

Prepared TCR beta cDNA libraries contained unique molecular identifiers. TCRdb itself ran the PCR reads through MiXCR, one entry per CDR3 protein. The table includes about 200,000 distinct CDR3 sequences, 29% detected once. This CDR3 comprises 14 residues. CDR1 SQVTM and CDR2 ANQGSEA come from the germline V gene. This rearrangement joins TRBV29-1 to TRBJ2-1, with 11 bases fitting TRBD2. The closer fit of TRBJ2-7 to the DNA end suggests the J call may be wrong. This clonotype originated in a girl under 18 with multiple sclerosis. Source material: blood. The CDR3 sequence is CSVGLAGGYNEQYF. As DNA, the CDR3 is TGCAGCGTAGGGCTAGCGGGGGGATACAATGAGCAGTACTTC.